Reported below is one T cell receptor (beta chain). The data originate from a study of control samples from healthy donors and cancer patients. Profiling relied on immunoSEQ multiplex PCR, and the TCRdb table lists in-frame clones only, not all of them. The repertoire holds around 230,000 clones, with around 94% as singletons. This CDR3 spans 16 amino acids. Germline lookup yields CDR1 SGHTA and CDR2 FQGNSA. V dropped 0 bases and J dropped 0 bases, with 8 bases sitting between them. This sequence was found in a middle-aged man in good health. The J gene is TRBJ2-2, the V gene TRBV7-2; D call uncertain. Sequenced sample: blood. This CDR3 is CASSLAMVANTGELFF. CDR3 nucleotide sequence: TGTGCCAGCAGCTTAGCGATGGTCGCGAACACCGGGGAGCTGTTTTTT.